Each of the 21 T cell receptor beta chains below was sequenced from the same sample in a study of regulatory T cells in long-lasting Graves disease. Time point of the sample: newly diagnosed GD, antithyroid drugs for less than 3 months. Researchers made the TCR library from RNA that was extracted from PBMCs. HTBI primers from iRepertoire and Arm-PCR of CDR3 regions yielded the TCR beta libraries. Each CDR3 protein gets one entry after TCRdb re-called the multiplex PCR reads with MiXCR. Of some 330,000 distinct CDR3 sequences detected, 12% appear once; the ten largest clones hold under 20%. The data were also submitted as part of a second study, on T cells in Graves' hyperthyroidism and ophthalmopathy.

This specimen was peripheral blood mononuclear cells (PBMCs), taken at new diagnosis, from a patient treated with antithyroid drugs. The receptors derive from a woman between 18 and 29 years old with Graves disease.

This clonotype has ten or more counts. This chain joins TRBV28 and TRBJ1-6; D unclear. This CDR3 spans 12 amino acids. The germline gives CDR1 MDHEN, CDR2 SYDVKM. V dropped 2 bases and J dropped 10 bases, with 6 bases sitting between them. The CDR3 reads CASSLQRSPLHF. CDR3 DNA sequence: TGTGCCAGCAGTTTACAGCGGTCACCCCTCCACTTT.

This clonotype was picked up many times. CDR3: CASSLPADVINRAGELFF. The CDR3 coding sequence is TGTGCCAGCAGCTTACCTGCGGACGTAATCAATCGGGCCGGGGAGCTGTTTTTT. The chain recombines TRBV7-6 with TRBJ2-2; unclear D gene. CDR3 length: 18 residues. The germline V gene has CDR1 SGHVS and CDR2 FNYEAQ. Trimming stripped 2 bases from V and 6 bases from J, with 22 bases between.

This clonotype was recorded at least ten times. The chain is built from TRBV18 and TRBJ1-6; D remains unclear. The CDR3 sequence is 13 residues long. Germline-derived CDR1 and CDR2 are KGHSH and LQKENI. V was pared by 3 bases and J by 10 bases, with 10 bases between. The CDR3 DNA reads TGTGCCAGCTCACCTGCTGCTATCTCACCCCTCCACTTT. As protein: CASSPAAISPLHF.

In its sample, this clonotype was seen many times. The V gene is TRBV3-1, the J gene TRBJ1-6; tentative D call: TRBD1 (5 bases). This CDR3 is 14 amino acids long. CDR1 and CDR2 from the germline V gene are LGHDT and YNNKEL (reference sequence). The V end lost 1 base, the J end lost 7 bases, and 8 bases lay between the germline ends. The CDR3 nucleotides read TGTGCCAGCAGCCAAGGTTGGGGGAATTCACCCCTCCACTTT. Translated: CASSQGWGNSPLHF.

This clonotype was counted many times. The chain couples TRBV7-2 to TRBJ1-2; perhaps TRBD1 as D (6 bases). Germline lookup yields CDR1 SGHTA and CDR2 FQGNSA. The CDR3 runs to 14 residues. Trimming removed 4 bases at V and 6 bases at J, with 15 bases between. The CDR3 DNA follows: TGTGCCAGCAGCTCTAACAGGGCTGGTCATGGCTACACCTTC. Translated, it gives CASSSNRAGHGYTF.

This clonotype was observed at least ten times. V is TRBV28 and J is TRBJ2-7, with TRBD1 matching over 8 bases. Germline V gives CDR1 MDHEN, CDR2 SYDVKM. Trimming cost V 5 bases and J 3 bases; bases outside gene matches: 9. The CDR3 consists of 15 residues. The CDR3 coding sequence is TGTGCCAGCAGTGGACAGGGCATTAGTTACTACGAGCAGTACTTC. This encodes CASSGQGISYYEQYF.

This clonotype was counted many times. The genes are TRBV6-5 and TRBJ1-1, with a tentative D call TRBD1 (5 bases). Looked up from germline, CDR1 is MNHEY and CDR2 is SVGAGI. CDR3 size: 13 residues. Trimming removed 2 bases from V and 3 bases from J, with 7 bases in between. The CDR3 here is CASSYGAYTEAFF. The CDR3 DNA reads TGTGCCAGCAGTTACGGGGCATACACTGAAGCTTTCTTT.

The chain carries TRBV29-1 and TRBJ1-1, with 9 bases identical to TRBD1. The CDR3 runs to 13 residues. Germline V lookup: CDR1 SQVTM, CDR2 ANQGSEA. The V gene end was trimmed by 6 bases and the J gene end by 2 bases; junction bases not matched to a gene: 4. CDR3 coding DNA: TGCAGCGTAGAGGACAGGGGCAACACTGAAGCTTTCTTT. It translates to CSVEDRGNTEAFF.

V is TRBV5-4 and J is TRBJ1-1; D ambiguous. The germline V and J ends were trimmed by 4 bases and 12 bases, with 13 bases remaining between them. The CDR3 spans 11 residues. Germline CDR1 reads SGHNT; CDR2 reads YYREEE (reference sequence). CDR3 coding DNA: TGTGCCAGCAGCAGTGGGGATAGGCCTTTCTTT. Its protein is CASSSGDRPFF.

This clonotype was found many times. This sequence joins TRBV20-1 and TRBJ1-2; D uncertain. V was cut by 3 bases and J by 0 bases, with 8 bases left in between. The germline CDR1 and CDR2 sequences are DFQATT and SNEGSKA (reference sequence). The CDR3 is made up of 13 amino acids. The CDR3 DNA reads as TGCAGTGCTAGGGTTCCTCCTAACTATGGCTACACCTTC. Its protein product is CSARVPPNYGYTF.

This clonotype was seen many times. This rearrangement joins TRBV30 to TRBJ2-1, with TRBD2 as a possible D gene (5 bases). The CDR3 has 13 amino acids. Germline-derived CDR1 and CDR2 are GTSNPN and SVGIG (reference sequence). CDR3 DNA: TGTGCTATCGCAACCGGGACCTACAATGAGCAGTTCTTC. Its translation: CAIATGTYNEQFF.

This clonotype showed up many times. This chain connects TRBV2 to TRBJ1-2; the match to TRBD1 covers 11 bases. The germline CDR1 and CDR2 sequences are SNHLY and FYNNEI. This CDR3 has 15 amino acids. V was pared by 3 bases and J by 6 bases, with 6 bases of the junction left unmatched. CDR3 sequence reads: CASSEWTGGAHGYTF. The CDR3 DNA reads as TGTGCCAGCAGTGAGTGGACAGGGGGCGCACATGGCTACACCTTC.

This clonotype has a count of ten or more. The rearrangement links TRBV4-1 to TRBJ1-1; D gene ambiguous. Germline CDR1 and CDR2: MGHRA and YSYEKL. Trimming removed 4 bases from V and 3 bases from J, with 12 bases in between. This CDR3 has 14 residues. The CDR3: CASSPEGRYTEAFF. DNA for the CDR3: TGCGCCAGCAGCCCTGAGGGCCGGTACACTGAAGCTTTCTTT.

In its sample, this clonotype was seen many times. The CDR3 DNA reads as TGTGCCACCAGCAGAGGGCTAGCGGGAGGGCCGATGACGCAGTATTTT. Amino acids: CATSRGLAGGPMTQYF. The V gene is TRBV15, the J gene TRBJ2-3; 12 positions agree with TRBD2. J was trimmed by 9 bases and V by 1 base; bases with no gene match: 8. Germline CDR1 LNHNV, CDR2 YYDKDF (reference sequence). The CDR3 sequence is 16 residues long.

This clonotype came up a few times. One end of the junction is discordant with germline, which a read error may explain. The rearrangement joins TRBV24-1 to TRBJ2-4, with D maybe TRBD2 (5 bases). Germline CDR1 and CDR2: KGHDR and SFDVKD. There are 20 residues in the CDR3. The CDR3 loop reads CATSDLTGQYPILAKNIQYF. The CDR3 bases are TGTGCCACCAGTGATTTGACGGGTCAGTACCCAATTCTAGCCAAAAATATTCAGTACTTC.

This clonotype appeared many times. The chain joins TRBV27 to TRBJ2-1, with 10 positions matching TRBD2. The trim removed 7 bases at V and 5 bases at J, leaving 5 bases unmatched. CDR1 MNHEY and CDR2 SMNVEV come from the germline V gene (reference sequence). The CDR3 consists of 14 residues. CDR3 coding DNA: TGTGCCAGCATGCGGCTAGCGGGAGACAATGAGCAGTTCTTC. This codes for CASMRLAGDNEQFF.

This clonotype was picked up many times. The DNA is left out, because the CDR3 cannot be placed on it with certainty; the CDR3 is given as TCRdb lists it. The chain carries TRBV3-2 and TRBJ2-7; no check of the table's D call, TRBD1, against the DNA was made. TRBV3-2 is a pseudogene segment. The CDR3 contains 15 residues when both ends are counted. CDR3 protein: CASSQVGQGAYEQYF.

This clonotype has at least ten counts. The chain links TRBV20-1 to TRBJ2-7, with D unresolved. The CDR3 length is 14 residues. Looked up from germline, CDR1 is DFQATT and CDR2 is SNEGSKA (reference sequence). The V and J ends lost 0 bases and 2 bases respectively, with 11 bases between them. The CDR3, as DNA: TGCAGTGCTAGAGAGGTTATAGGAACCTACGAGCAGTACTTC. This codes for CSAREVIGTYEQYF.

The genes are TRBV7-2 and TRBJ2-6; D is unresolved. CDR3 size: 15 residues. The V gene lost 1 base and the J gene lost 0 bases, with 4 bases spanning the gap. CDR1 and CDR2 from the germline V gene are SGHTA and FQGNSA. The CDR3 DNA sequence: TGTGCCAGCAGCTTAGATCGCTCTGGGGCCAACGTCCTGACTTTC. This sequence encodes CASSLDRSGANVLTF.

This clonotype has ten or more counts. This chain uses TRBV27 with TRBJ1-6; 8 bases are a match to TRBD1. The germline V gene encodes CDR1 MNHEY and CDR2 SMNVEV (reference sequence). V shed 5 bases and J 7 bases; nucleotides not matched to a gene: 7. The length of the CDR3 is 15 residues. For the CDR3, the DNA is TGTGCCAGCAGTCCGCCGGACAGGGTAAATTCACCCCTCCACTTT. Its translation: CASSPPDRVNSPLHF.

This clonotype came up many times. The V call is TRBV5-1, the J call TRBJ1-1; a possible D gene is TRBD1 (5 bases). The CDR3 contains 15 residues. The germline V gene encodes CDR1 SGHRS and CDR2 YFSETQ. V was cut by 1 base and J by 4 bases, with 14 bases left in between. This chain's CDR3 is CASSLFGQGVTEAFF. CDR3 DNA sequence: TGCGCCAGCAGCTTGTTTGGCCAGGGTGTCACTGAAGCTTTCTTT.